The source of this TCR beta chain is a study of cytomegalovirus exposure and HLA in healthy donors. The study's findings and limits: Whilst most TCR sequences proved rare, a subset of public TCRs occurred across many donors. In a later analysis, most CMV-associated TCR beta chains appeared HLA-restricted. Later work found that TCR association rates differed between HLA loci; DRB1 had the most and HLA-C the fewest. Researchers catalogued some 160 TCR beta chains as cytomegalovirus-associated.

This PCR relied on a set of 60 Vbeta primers and 13 Jbeta primers. Sequencing used immunoSEQ multiplex PCR; TCRdb keeps in-frame clones, though not all of them. In all, the sample yields about 120,000 clones. As to this clone: Its antigen is currently unknown.

Trimming removed 1 base from V and 5 bases from J; junction bases left unmatched: 4. This CDR3 contains 15 residues. Germline V gene lookup returns CDR1 SGHDN and CDR2 FVKESK. The sequenced material came from PBMCs. The V and J genes are TRBV14 and TRBJ2-1, with 8 bases matching TRBD2. This TCR was recovered from a middle-aged woman in good health and CMV-seropositive. CDR3 loop: CASSQAAGANNEQFF. CDR3 coding DNA: TGTGCCAGCAGCCAAGCAGCGGGAGCAAACAATGAGCAGTTCTTC.